A selection of T cell receptor beta chains follows, all from one sample in a study of CD8+CD57+ T cells in acquired aplastic anemia. TCRdb ran MiXCR on the reads and lists one entry per CDR3 protein. In the table there are under 350,000 distinct CDR3 sequences, 45% to 65% of which are singletons. Sequenced input: sorted CD4+, CD8+, or CD8+CD57+ T cells (not recorded which) from PBMCs. The receptors come from a human donor with aplastic anemia. Each CDR3 is given with its conserved first and last residue. D genes are given only for firm matches. The size entry is marked missing in some rows and otherwise reads once, few, many or a size class.

d_call	v_call	j_call	clone_size	cdr3_aa	cdr3_nt
.	TRBV9	TRBJ2-7	many	CASSVGGGYYEQYF	TGTGCCAGCAGCGTTGGGGGTGGATACTACGAGCAGTACTTC
.	TRBV10-3	TRBJ1-1	.	CASSFGQSSTEAFF	TGTGCCAGCAGTTTTGGACAGTCAAGTACTGAAGCTTTCTTT
TRBD1	TRBV12-3/TRBV12-4	TRBJ1-2	many	CASSFSGQGRAYGYTF	TGTGCCAGCAGTTTTTCGGGACAGGGTAGGGCATATGGCTACACCTTC
.	TRBV12-3/TRBV12-4	TRBJ2-7	.	CASSLGTIQSYEQYF	TGTGCCAGCAGTTTAGGGACAATACAGTCCTACGAGCAGTACTTC
.	TRBV20-1	TRBJ2-3	once	CSARDRRGLGTDTQYF	TGCAGTGCTAGAGATCGCAGGGGCTTGGGCACAGATACGCAGTATTTT
TRBD2	TRBV14	TRBJ2-3	many	CASSLGLAGVYDTQYF	TGTGCCAGCAGCCTGGGACTAGCGGGAGTATACGATACGCAGTATTTT
.	TRBV20-1	TRBJ1-1	many	CSARNSGRPNTEAFF	TGCAGTGCGAGAAACAGCGGAAGACCGAACACTGAAGCTTTCTTT
TRBD2	TRBV6-5	TRBJ2-7	.	CASSRGTSLYEQYF	TGTGCCAGCAGCCGCGGGACTAGCCTCTACGAGCAGTACTTC
.	TRBV2	TRBJ1-2	many	CASSERGAYGYTF	TGTGCCAGCAGTGAGCGGGGGGCCTATGGCTACACCTTC
.	TRBV15	TRBJ2-7	.	CATSRVARAPSYEQYF	TGTGCCACCAGCAGAGTCGCGAGGGCGCCTTCCTACGAGCAGTACTTC
.	TRBV7-6	TRBJ2-7	many	CASSLSGVASEQYF	TGTGCCAGCAGCTTATCCGGGGTAGCGTCCGAGCAGTACTTC
TRBD1	TRBV7-8	TRBJ1-6	.	CACSPRQGASPLHF	TGTGCCTGCAGCCCTAGACAGGGCGCGTCACCCCTCCACTTT
.	TRBV2	TRBJ1-2	.	CASSVGGPYGYTF	TGTGCCAGCAGTGTTGGGGGGCCCTATGGCTACACCTTC
.	TRBV7-3	TRBJ2-1	.	CASSNRGTKGGNEQFF	TGTGCCAGCAGCAACCGCGGGACAAAAGGGGGCAATGAGCAGTTCTTC
.	TRBV10-3	TRBJ1-2	.	CAIRGERASYGYTF	TGTGCCATCAGGGGAGAAAGGGCGAGCTATGGCTACACCTTC
.	TRBV5-1	TRBJ1-2	many	CASSFTGNAPRNYGYTF	TGCGCCAGCAGCTTTACGGGGAACGCTCCCCGAAACTATGGCTACACCTTC
TRBD1	TRBV2	TRBJ1-4	.	CASRGTGQPNEKLFF	TGTGCCAGCAGAGGAACGGGACAGCCTAATGAAAAACTGTTTTTT
TRBD1	TRBV19	TRBJ2-7	.	CASSGRQGTGEQYF	TGTGCCAGTAGTGGACGACAGGGAACCGGCGAGCAGTACTTC
TRBD1	TRBV9	TRBJ2-7	.	CASSHSAGGNYEQYF	TGTGCCAGCAGCCATAGTGCAGGGGGTAACTACGAGCAGTACTTC
TRBD2	TRBV2	TRBJ2-1	.	CASSRSGTRKNEQFF	TGTGCCAGCAGCCGCTCCGGGACTAGAAAAAATGAGCAGTTCTTC
TRBD2	TRBV12-3/TRBV12-4	TRBJ2-3	many	CASSPRTSGGLGGDTQYF	TGTGCCAGCAGTCCCCGGACTAGCGGGGGCCTCGGAGGAGATACGCAGTATTTT
.	TRBV9	TRBJ1-6	.	CASSVGSQGNQPLHF	TGTGCCAGCAGCGTAGGAAGCCAGGGTAATCAGCCCCTCCACTTT
TRBD1	TRBV7-9	TRBJ2-5	few	CASSSPDREETQYF	TGTGCCAGCAGCTCGCCGGACAGGGAAGAGACCCAGTACTTC
.	TRBV5-1	TRBJ2-1	.	CASSLGQYGGEQLF	TGCGCCAGCAGCCTAGGACAGTATGGGGGTGAGCAGCTCTTC
.	TRBV12-3/TRBV12-4	TRBJ1-4	.	CASSLGQVLFF	TGTGCCAGCAGTTTGGGCCAGGTTCTGTTTTTT
.	TRBV5-1	TRBJ1-3	.	CTSSIGSGSRNTIYF	TGCACCAGCAGCATTGGGTCAGGCTCTAGAAACACCATATATTTT
TRBD1	TRBV6-2/TRBV6-3	TRBJ1-5	.	CASSLPRDRVQPQHF	TGTGCCAGCAGTTTGCCACGGGACAGGGTTCAGCCCCAGCATTTT
.	TRBV7-8	TRBJ1-6	.	CASSEYPGSPLHF	TGTGCCAGCAGTGAATATCCCGGGTCACCCCTCCACTTT
.	TRBV7-8	TRBJ1-5	.	CASSQTEGLHQPQHF	TGTGCCAGCAGCCAAACGGAGGGACTTCATCAGCCCCAGCATTTT
TRBD1	TRBV10-3	TRBJ1-1	many	CAISPSQGAKLREAFF	TGTGCCATCAGCCCTTCACAGGGGGCGAAGTTAAGGGAAGCTTTCTTT
.	TRBV7-6	TRBJ2-7	.	CASSPDSTYEQYF	TGTGCCAGCAGCCCAGACAGTACCTACGAGCAGTACTTC
.	TRBV11-2	TRBJ1-2	.	CASTPMWAFGGYTF	TGTGCCAGCACCCCCATGTGGGCTTTCGGAGGCTACACCTTC
.	TRBV7-2	TRBJ2-1	.	CASSSTKVAESYNEQFF	TGTGCCAGCAGCTCAACGAAGGTAGCGGAGTCCTACAATGAGCAGTTCTTC
.	TRBV19	TRBJ2-5	.	CASSMPGVETQYF	TGTGCCAGTAGTATGCCAGGGGTCGAGACCCAGTACTTC
.	TRBV12-3/TRBV12-4	TRBJ2-3	many	CASSPTTPIRSDTQYF	TGTGCCAGCAGTCCCACAACCCCCATAAGGAGCGATACGCAGTATTTT
.	TRBV5-4	TRBJ1-2	once	CASSLALQRIQGGYTF	TGTGCCAGCAGCTTGGCCCTACAAAGAATTCAGGGAGGCTACACCTTC
.	TRBV10-3	TRBJ2-1	many	CAISSSTGSSYNEQFF	TGTGCCATCAGTTCCTCGACTGGAAGCTCCTACAATGAGCAGTTCTTC
.	TRBV3-1	TRBJ1-1	many	CASSLVEGKAFF	TGTGCCAGCAGCCTCGTCGAGGGGAAAGCTTTCTTT
.	TRBV6-5	TRBJ2-2	.	CASSWGGGGTGANTGELFF	TGTGCCAGCAGTTGGGGGGGCGGCGGGACAGGAGCGAACACCGGGGAGCTGTTTTTT
.	TRBV5-1	TRBJ1-2	.	CASSLGVQGVPGYTF	TGCGCCAGCAGCTTGGGGGTGCAGGGAGTACCTGGCTACACCTTC
.	TRBV29-1	TRBJ1-2	.	CSVGGGPALNGYTF	TGCAGCGTAGGGGGGGGTCCAGCCCTAAATGGCTACACCTTC
TRBD2	TRBV7-2	TRBJ2-3	.	CASSLRGAKDTQYF	TGTGCCAGCAGCTTGCGGGGGGCGAAAGATACGCAGTATTTT
TRBD1	TRBV24-1	TRBJ1-1	.	CATRGTGDQRDEAFF	TGTGCCACCCGGGGGACAGGCGACCAGAGAGATGAAGCTTTCTTC
TRBD1	TRBV10-3	TRBJ2-5	once	CASSDDRGTAQYF	TGTGCCAGCAGTGATGACAGGGGGACGGCCCAGTACTTC
.	TRBV7-9	TRBJ1-6	.	CASSTSGSYNSPLHF	TGTGCCAGCAGTACCTCCGGCTCCTATAATTCACCCCTCCACTTT
.	TRBV3-1	TRBJ1-4	many	CASSREAATNEKLFF	TGTGCCAGCAGCCGGGAGGCCGCAACTAATGAAAAACTGTTTTTT
.	TRBV24-1	TRBJ2-5	.	CATEWLGTQYF	TGTGCCACCGAGTGGTTGGGGACCCAGTACTTC
.	TRBV2	TRBJ2-7	many	CASSVSYEQYF	TGTGCCAGCAGTGTATCCTACGAGCAGTACTTC
.	TRBV24-1	TRBJ2-1	.	CATSKKGAGIYNEQFF	TGTGCCACCAGCAAGAAAGGGGCGGGCATTTACAATGAGCAGTTCTTC
TRBD2	TRBV19	TRBJ2-2	many	CASSIGVRLAGGPGGELFF	TGTGCCAGTAGTATAGGGGTCCGGCTAGCGGGAGGGCCCGGCGGGGAGCTGTTTTTT
.	TRBV9	TRBJ1-5	.	CASSVGVAGNQPQHF	TGTGCCAGCAGCGTAGGAGTGGCAGGCAATCAGCCCCAGCATTTT
.	TRBV2	TRBJ2-2	.	CASSVRSETGELFF	TGTGCCAGCAGTGTAAGGTCGGAGACCGGGGAGCTGTTTTTT
TRBD2	TRBV7-9	TRBJ2-7	once	CASSVSGGSSYGQYF	TGTGCCAGCAGCGTTAGCGGGGGCAGCTCCTACGGGCAGTACTTC
.	TRBV20-1	TRBJ2-7	many	CSARDLGNEQYF	TGCAGTGCTAGAGATTTAGGAAACGAGCAGTACTTC
.	TRBV10-2	TRBJ2-5	.	CASSDWLGGKETQYF	TGCGCCAGCAGTGATTGGCTGGGTGGAAAAGAGACCCAGTACTTC